This TCR beta chain is drawn from a study of cytomegalovirus exposure and HLA in healthy donors. Study-level points and caveats: Analysis was performed later, and it showed HLA-associated TCR beta chains to be more clonally expanded than equally common others. Diagnosis of cytomegalovirus status made by the classifier reportedly showed high specificity and sensitivity. A list of 150 or so TCR beta chains associated with cytomegalovirus was given.

The PCR used 60 Vbeta and 13 Jbeta primers. Repertoires were generated with immunoSEQ multiplex PCR, while TCRdb's copy carries only in-frame clones and drops some. In the table there are 150,000 to 200,000 clones, approximately 81% of which are singletons. It was healthy bone marrow donors who served as donors. Comment on this clone: Its antigen is not known.

The sequenced sample consisted of PBMCs. The clonotype was recovered from a man younger than 45 in good health and CMV-seronegative.

The CDR3 nucleotides read TGTGCCAGTATGACAGGGGGCGGTGGTGAAAAACTGTTTTTT. Its translation: CASMTGGGGEKLFF. The chain employs TRBV28 and TRBJ1-4; 10 nucleotides match TRBD1. Trimming at V came to 9 bases and at J to 7 bases, leaving 8 bases not matched to a gene. The CDR3 length is 14 residues. Germline V gene sequence: CDR1 MDHEN, CDR2 SYDVKM.